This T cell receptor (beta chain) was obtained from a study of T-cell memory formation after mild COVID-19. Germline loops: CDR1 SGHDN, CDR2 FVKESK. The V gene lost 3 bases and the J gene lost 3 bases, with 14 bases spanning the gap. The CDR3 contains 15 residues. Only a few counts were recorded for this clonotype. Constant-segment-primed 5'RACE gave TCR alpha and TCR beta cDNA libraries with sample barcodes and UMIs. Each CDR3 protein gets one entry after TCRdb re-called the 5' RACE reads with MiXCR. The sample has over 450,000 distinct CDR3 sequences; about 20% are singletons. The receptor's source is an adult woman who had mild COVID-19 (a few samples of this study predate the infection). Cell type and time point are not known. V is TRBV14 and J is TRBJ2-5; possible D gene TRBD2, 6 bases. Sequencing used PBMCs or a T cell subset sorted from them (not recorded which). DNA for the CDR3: TGTGCCAGCAGCCATGGAGGGGTGCCGAAAGAGACCCAGTACTTC. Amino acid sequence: CASSHGGVPKETQYF.